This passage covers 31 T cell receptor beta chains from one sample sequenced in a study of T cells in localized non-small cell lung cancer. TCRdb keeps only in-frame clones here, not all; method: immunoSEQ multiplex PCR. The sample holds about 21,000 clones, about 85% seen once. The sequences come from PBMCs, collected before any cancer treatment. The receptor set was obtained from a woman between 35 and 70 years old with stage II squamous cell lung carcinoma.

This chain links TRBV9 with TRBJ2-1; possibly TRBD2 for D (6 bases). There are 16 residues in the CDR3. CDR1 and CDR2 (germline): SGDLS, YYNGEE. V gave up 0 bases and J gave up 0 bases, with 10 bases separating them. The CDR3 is CASSVGAGSSYNEQFF. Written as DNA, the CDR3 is TGTGCCAGCAGCGTAGGGGCCGGGAGCTCCTACAATGAGCAGTTCTTC.

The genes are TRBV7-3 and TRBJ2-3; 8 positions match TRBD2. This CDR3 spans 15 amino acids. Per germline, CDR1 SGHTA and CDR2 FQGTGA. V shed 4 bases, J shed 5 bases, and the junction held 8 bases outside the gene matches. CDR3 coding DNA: TGTGCCAGCAGCTCGTCAAGCGGGAGTCAAGATACGCAGTATTTT. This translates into CASSSSSGSQDTQYF. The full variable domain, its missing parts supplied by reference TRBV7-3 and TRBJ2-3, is GAGVSQTPSNKVTEKGKYVELRCDPISGHTALYWYRQSLGQGPEFLIYFQGTGAADDSGLPNDRFFAVRPEGSVSTLKIQRTERGDSAVYLCASSSSSGSQDTQYFGPGTRLTVL.

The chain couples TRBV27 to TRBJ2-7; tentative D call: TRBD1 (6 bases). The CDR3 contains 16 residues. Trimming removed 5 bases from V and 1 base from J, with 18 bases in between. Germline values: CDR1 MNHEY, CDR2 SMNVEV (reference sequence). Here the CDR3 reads CASSPGKQQGSYEQYF. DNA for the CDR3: TGTGCCAGCAGTCCCGGGAAGCAACAGGGATCCTACGAGCAGTACTTC.

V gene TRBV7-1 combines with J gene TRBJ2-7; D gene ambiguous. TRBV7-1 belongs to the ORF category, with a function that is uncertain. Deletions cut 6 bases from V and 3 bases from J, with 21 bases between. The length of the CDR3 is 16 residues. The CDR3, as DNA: TGTGCCAGCAGTTACCGACCGGGCCGGGCGGACTACGAGCAGTACTTC. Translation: CASSYRPGRADYEQYF.

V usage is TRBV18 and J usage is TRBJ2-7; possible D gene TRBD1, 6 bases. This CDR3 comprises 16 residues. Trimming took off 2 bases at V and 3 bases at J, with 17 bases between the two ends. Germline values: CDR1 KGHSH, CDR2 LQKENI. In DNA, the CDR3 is TGTGCCAGCTCACCAGGAGCTACAGGGTTGGGCTACGAGCAGTACTTC. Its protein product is CASSPGATGLGYEQYF.

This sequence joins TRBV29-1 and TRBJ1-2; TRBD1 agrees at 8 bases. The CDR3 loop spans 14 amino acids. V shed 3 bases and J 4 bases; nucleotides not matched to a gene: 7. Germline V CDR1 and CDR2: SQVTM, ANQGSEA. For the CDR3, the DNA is TGCAGCGTTGAGCAGGGGGCGCCCAGCTATGGCTACACCTTC. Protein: CSVEQGAPSYGYTF. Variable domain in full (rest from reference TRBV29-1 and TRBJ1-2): SAVISQKPSRDICQRGTSLTIQCQVDSQVTMMFWYRQQPGQSLTLIATANQGSEATYESGFVIDKFPISRPNLTFSTLTVSNMSPEDSSIYLCSVEQGAPSYGYTFGSGTRLTVV.

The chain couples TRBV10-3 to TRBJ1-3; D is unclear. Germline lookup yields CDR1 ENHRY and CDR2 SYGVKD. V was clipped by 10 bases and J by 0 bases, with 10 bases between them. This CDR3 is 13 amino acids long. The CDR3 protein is CATNGVSGNTIYF. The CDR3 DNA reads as TGTGCCACTAACGGGGTCTCTGGAAACACCATATATTTT.

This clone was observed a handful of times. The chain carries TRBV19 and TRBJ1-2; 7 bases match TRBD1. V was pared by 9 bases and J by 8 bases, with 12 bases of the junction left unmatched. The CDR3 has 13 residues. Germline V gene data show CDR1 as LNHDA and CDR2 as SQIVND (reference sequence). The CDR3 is CASDRARSGGYTF. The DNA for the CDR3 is TGTGCCAGCGACAGGGCGAGATCCGGGGGCTACACCTTC.

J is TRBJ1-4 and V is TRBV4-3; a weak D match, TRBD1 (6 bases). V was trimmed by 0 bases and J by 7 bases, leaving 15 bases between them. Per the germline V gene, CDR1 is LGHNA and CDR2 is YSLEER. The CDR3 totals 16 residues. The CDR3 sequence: CASSQDHRSRGEKLFF. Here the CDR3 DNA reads TGCGCCAGCAGCCAAGATCATCGCAGCAGGGGTGAAAAACTGTTTTTT.

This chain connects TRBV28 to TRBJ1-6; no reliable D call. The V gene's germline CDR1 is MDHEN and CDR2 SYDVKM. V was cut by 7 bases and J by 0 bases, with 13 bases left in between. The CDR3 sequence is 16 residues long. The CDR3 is CASTSLGSSYNSPLHF. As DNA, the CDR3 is TGTGCCAGCACCTCCCTGGGTAGCTCCTATAATTCACCCCTCCACTTT.

The DNA for the CDR3 is TGTGCCACCAGCAGAGATGCGGGCTCTGGGGCCAACGTCCTGACTTTC. This sequence encodes CATSRDAGSGANVLTF. The chain employs TRBV15 and TRBJ2-6, with a tentative D call TRBD2 (5 bases). The CDR3 loop spans 16 amino acids. CDR1 is LNHNV and CDR2 is YYDKDF in the germline V gene (reference sequence). With 0 bases removed from V and 0 bases from J, the gap between germline ends came to 6 bases.

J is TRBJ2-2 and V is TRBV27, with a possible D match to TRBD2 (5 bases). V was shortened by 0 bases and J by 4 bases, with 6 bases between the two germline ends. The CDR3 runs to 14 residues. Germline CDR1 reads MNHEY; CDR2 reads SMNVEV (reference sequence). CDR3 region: CASSLSGSTGELFF. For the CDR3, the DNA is TGTGCCAGCAGTTTATCTGGGAGCACCGGGGAGCTGTTTTTT.

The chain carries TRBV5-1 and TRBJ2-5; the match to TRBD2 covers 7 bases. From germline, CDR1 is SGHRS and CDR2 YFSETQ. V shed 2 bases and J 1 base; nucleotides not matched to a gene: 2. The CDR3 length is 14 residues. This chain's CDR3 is CASSFGRGQETQYF. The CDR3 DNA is TGCGCCAGCAGCTTTGGGAGGGGCCAAGAGACCCAGTACTTC.

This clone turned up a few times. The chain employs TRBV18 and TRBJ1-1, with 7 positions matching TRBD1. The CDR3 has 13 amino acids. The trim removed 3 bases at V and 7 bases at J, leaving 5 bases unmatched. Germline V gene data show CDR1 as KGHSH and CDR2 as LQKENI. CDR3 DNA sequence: TGTGCCAGCTCACCGGGGACAGAACTTGAAGCTTTCTTT. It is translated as CASSPGTELEAFF.

The DNA for the CDR3 is TGTGCCAGCAGGCCGGGGGTTAGGCGTCCCGGGGAGCTGTTTTTT. It yields the protein CASRPGVRRPGELFF. The chain uses TRBV11-2 and TRBJ2-2; tentatively, D is TRBD2 (6 bases). Germline V CDR1 and CDR2: SGHAT, FQNNGV. The CDR3 is made up of 15 amino acids. V lost 6 bases to trimming and J lost 6 bases, with 17 bases between them.

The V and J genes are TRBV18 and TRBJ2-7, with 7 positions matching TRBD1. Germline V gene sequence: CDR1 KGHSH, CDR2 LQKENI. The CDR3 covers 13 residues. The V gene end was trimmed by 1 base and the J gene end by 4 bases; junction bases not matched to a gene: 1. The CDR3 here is CASSPRTGYEQYF. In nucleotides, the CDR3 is TGTGCCAGCTCACCACGGACAGGATACGAGCAGTACTTC. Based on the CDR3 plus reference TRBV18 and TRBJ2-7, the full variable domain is NAGVMQNPRHLVRRRGQEARLRCSPMKGHSHVYWYRQLPEEGLKFMVYLQKENIIDESGMPKERFSAEFPKEGPSILRIQQVVRGDSAAYFCASSPRTGYEQYFGPGTRLTVT.

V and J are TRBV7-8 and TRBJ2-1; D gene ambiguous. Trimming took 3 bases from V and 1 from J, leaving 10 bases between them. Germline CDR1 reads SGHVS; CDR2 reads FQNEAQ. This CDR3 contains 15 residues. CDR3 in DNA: TGTGCCAGCAGCTTTAGTTCCGCATCCTACAATGAGCAGTTCTTC. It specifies CASSFSSASYNEQFF.

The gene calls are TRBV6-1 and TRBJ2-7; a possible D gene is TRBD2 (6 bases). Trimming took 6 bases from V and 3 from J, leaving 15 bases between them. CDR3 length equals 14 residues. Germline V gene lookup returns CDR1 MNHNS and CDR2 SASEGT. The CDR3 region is CASSDGTGRYEQYF. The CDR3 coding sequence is TGTGCCAGCAGCGACGGGACTGGGCGCTACGAGCAGTACTTC.

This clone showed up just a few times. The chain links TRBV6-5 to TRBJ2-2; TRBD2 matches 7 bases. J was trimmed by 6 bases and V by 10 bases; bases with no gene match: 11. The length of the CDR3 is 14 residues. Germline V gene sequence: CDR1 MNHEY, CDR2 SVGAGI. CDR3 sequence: CAITSGSGAGELFF. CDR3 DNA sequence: TGTGCCATCACATCAGGGAGCGGGGCCGGGGAGCTGTTTTTT.

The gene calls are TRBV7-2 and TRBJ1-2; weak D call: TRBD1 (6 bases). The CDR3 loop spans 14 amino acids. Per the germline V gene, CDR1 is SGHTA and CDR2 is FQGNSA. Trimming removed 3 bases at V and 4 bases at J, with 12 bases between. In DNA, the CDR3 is TGTGCCAGCAGCTTTAGAACAGGGAGCTATGGCTACACCTTC. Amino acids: CASSFRTGSYGYTF.

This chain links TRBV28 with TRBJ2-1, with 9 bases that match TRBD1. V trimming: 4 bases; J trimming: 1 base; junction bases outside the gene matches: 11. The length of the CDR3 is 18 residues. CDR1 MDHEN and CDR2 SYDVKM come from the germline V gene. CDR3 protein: CASSSSLGTGLSYNEQFF. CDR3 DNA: TGTGCCAGCAGTTCCAGTCTAGGGACAGGGTTGTCCTACAATGAGCAGTTCTTC.

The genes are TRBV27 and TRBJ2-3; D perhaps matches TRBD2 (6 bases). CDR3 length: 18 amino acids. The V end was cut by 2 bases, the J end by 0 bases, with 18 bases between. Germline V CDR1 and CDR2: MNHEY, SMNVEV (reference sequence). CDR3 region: CASSLRPPGGTSTDTQYF. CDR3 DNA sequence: TGTGCCAGCAGTTTACGTCCGCCTGGCGGGACTAGCACAGATACGCAGTATTTT.

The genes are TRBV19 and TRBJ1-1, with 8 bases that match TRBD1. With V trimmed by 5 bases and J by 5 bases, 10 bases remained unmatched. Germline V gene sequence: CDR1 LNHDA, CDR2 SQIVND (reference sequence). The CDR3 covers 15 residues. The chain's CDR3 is CASSVTDRVGTEAFF. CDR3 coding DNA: TGTGCCAGTAGTGTGACGGACAGGGTGGGGACTGAAGCTTTCTTT.

The CDR3 spells CATSAGQFKTQYF. For the CDR3, the DNA is TGTGCCACCAGCGCAGGGCAGTTCAAGACCCAGTACTTC. The genes are TRBV19 and TRBJ2-5; weak D call: TRBD1 (5 bases). CDR3 length: 13 amino acids. Germline CDR1 and CDR2: LNHDA and SQIVND (reference sequence). Trimming removed 10 bases from V and 6 bases from J, with 18 bases in between.

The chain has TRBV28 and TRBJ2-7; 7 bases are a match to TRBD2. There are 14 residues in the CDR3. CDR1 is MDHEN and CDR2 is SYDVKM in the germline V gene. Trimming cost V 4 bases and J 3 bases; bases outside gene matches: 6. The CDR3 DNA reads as TGTGCCAGCAGTTCTACTAGCGTGAACTACGAGCAGTACTTC. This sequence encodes CASSSTSVNYEQYF.

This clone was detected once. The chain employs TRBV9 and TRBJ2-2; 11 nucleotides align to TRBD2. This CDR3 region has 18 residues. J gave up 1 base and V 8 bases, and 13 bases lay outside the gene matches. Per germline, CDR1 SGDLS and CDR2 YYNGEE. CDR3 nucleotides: TGTGCCAGTCAAAAGGGACTAGCGGAGCAGTTGAACACCGGGGAGCTGTTTTTT. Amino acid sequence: CASQKGLAEQLNTGELFF.

CDR3 DNA: TGTGCCAGCAGCTTAGGACAGGGCTCCGGGGAGCTGTTTTTT. This codes for CASSLGQGSGELFF. This chain links TRBV11-3 with TRBJ2-2, with TRBD1 matching 7 bases. The CDR3 has 14 amino acids. The V gene end was trimmed by 1 base and the J gene end by 6 bases; junction bases not matched to a gene: 2. Per the germline V gene, CDR1 is SGHNT and CDR2 is YENEEA. Together with reference TRBV11-3 and TRBJ2-2, the CDR3 gives the full variable domain: EAGVVQSPRYKIIEKKQPVAFWCNPISGHNTLYWYLQNLGQGPELLIRYENEEAVDDSQLPKDRFSAERLKGVDSTLKIQPAELGDSAVYLCASSLGQGSGELFFGEGSRLTVL.

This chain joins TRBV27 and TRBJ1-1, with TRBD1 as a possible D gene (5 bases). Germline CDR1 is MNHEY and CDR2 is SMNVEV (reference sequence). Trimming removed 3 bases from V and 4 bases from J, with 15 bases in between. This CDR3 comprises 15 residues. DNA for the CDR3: TGTGCCAGCAGTTTTAGGAGGGGCGGGTTCACTGAAGCTTTCTTT. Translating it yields CASSFRRGGFTEAFF.

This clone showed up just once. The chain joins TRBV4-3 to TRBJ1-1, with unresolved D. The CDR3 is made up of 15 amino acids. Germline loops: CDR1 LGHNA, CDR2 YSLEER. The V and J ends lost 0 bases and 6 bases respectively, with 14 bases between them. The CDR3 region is CASSQEASGSAEAFF. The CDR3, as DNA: TGCGCCAGCAGCCAAGAAGCCAGTGGTTCCGCTGAAGCTTTCTTT.

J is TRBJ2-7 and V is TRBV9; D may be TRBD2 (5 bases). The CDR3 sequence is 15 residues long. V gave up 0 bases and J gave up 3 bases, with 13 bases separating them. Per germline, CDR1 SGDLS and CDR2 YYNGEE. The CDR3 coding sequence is TGTGCCAGCAGCGTAGGGTATTCGAGCGGCTACGAGCAGTACTTC. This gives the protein CASSVGYSSGYEQYF.

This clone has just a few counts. The CDR3 sequence: CASSQAQGYGYTF. In DNA, the CDR3 is TGCGCCAGCAGCCAAGCCCAGGGGTATGGCTACACCTTC. This chain links TRBV4-1 with TRBJ1-2, with D tentatively TRBD1 (6 bases). V dropped 1 base and J dropped 5 bases, with 8 bases sitting between them. This CDR3 is built from 13 residues. Germline CDR1 reads MGHRA; CDR2 reads YSYEKL.